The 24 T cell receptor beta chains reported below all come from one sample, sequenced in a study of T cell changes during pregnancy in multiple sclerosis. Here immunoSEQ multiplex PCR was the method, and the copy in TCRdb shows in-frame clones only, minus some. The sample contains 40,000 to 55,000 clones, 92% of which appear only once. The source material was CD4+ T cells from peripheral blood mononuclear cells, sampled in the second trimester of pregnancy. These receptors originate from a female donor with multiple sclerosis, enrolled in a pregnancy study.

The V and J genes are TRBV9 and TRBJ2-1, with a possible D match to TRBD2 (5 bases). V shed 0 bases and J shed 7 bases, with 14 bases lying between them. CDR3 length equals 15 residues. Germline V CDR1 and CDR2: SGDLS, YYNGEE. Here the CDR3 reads CASSVGVAPGNEQFF. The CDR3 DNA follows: TGTGCCAGCAGCGTAGGTGTGGCCCCGGGGAATGAGCAGTTCTTC.

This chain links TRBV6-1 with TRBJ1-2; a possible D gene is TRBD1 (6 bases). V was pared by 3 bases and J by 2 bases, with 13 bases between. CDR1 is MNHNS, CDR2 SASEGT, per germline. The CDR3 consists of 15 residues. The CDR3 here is CASSDIQGGNYGYTF. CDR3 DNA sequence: TGTGCCAGCAGTGATATACAGGGAGGGAACTATGGCTACACCTTC.

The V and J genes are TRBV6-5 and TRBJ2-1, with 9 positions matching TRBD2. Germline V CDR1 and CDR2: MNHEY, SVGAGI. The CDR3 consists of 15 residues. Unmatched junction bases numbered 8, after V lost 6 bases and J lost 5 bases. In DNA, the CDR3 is TGTGCCAGCAGCCGAGCGGGGGGCGGAAACAATGAGCAGTTCTTC. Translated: CASSRAGGGNNEQFF.

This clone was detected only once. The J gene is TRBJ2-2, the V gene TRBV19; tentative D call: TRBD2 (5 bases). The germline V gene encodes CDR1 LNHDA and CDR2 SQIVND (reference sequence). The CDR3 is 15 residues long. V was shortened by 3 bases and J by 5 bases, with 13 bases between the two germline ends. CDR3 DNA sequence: TGTGCCAGTAGTATCGGGCCGGGGTGGACCGGGGAGCTGTTTTTT. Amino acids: CASSIGPGWTGELFF.

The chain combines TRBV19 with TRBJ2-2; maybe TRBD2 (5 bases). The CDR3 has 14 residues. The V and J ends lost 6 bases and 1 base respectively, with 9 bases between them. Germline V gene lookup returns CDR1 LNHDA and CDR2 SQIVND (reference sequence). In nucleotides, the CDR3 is TGTGCCAGTAGGTTAGGAGGGAACACCGGGGAGCTGTTTTTT. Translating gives CASRLGGNTGELFF. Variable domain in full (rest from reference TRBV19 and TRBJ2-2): DGGITQSPKYLFRKEGQNVTLSCEQNLNHDAMYWYRQDPGQGLRLIYYSQIVNDFQKGDIAEGYSVSREKKESFPLTVTSAQKNPTAFYLCASRLGGNTGELFFGEGSRLTVL.

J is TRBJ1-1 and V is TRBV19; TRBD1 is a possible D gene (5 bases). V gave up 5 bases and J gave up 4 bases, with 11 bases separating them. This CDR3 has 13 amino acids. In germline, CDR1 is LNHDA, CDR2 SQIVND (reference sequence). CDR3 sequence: CASSPWGGTEAFF. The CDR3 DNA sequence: TGTGCCAGTAGTCCATGGGGGGGCACTGAAGCTTTCTTT.

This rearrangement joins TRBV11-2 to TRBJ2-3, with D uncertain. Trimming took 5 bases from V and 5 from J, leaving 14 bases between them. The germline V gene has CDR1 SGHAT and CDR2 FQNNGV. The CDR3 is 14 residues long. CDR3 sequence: CASSPRRLGDTQYF. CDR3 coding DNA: TGTGCCAGCAGCCCACGCCGACTCGGAGATACGCAGTATTTT. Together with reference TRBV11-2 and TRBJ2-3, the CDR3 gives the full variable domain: EAGVAQSPRYKIIEKRQSVAFWCNPISGHATLYWYQQILGQGPKLLIQFQNNGVVDDSQLPKDRFSAERLKGVDSTLKIQPAKLEDSAVYLCASSPRRLGDTQYFGPGTRLTVL.

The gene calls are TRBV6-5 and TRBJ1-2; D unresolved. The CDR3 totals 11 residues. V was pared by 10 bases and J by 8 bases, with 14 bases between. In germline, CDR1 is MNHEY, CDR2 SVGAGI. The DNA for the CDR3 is TGTGCCAACAAAAAGATGTGGGGCTACACCTTC. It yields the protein CANKKMWGYTF.

The CDR3 reads CASSLAWAEQFF. The CDR3 region has the DNA TGTGCCAGCAGCTTAGCGTGGGCGGAGCAGTTCTTC. The V gene is TRBV7-2, the J gene TRBJ2-1; D remains ambiguous. The V and J ends lost 0 bases and 10 bases respectively, with 7 bases between them. Germline assignment: CDR1 SGHTA and CDR2 FQGNSA. The CDR3 runs 12 residues.

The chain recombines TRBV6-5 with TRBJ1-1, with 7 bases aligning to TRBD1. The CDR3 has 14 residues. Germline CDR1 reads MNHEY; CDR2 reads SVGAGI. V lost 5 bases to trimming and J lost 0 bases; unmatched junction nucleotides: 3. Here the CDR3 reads CASSPGQMNTEAFF. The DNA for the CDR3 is TGTGCCAGCAGTCCGGGACAGATGAACACTGAAGCTTTCTTT.

The CDR3 spells CASSDWLKRDYEQYF. CDR3 in DNA: TGCGCCAGCAGTGATTGGCTGAAGAGGGACTACGAGCAGTACTTC. The chain is built from TRBV10-2 and TRBJ2-7; tentative D call: TRBD2 (5 bases). Germline CDR1 reads WSHSY; CDR2 reads SAAADI. V shed 3 bases and J shed 3 bases, with 15 bases lying between them. CDR3 size: 15 residues.

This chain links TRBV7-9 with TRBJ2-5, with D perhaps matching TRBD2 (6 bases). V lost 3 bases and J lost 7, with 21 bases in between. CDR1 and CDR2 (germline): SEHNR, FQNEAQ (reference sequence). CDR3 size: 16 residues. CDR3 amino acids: CASSLSPGLSKRTQYF. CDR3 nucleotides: TGTGCCAGCAGCTTGTCTCCGGGACTTAGTAAGAGGACCCAGTACTTC.

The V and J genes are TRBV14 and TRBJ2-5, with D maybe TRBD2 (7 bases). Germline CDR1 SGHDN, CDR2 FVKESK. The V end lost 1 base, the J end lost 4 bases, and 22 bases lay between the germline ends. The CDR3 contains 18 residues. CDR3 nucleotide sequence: TGTGCCAGCAGCCAAGCTCGGCGGGGGCCACCCCTGGGAGAGACCCAGTACTTC. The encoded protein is CASSQARRGPPLGETQYF.

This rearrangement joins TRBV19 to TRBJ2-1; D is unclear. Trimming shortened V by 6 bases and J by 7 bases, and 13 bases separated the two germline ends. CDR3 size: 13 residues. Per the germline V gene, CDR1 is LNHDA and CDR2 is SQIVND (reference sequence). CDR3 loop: CASSPDQRNEQFF. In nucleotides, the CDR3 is TGTGCCAGTAGCCCCGATCAGCGAAATGAGCAGTTCTTC. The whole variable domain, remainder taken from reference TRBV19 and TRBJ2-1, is DGGITQSPKYLFRKEGQNVTLSCEQNLNHDAMYWYRQDPGQGLRLIYYSQIVNDFQKGDIAEGYSVSREKKESFPLTVTSAQKNPTAFYLCASSPDQRNEQFFGPGTRLTVL.

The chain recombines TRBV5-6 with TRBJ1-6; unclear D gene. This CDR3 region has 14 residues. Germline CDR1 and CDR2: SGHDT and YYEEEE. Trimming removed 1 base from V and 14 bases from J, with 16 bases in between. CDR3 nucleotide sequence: TGTGCCAGCAGCTTGCAAATAGCGGGTCTCACCCTCCACTTT. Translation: CASSLQIAGLTLHF.

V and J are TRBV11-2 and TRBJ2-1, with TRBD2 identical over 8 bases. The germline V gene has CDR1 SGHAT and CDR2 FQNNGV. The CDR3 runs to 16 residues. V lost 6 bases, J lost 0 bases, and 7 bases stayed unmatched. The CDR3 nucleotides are TGTGCCAGCAGGTCACTAGCGGAGAGCTCCTACAATGAGCAGTTCTTC. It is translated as CASRSLAESSYNEQFF.

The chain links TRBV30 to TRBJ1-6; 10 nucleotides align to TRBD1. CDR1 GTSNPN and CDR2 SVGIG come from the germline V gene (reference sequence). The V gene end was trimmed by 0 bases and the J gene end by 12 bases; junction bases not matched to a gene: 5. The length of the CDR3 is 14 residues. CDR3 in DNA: TGTGCCTGGAGTGTAGGGACAGGGGACCGACCCCTCCACTTT. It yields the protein CAWSVGTGDRPLHF.

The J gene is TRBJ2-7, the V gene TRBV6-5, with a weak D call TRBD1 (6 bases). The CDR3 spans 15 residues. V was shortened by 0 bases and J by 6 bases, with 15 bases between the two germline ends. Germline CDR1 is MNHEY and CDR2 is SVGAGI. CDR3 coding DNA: TGTGCCAGCAGTTACTCGGACAGACCGCCATCCGAGCAGTACTTC. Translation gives CASSYSDRPPSEQYF.

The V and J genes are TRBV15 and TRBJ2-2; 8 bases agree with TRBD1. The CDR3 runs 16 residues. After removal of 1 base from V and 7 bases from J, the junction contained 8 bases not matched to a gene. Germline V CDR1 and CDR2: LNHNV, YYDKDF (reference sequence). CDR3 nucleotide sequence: TGTGCCACCAGCAGAGGAGGACAGGGCGTCGGCGGGGAGCTGTTTTTT. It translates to CATSRGGQGVGGELFF.

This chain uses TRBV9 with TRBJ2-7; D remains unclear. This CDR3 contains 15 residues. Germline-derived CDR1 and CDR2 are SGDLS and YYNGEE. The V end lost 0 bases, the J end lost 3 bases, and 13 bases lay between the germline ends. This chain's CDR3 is CASSVGAEPLYEQYF. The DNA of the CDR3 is TGTGCCAGCAGCGTAGGTGCGGAGCCTCTCTACGAGCAGTACTTC.

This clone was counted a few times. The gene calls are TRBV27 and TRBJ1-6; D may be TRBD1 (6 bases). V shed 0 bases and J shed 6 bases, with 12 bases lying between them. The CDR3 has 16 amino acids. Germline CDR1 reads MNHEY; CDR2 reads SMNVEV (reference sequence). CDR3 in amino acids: CASSLSPRGGNSPLHF. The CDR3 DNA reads TGTGCCAGCAGTTTATCTCCCAGGGGTGGTAATTCACCCCTCCACTTT.

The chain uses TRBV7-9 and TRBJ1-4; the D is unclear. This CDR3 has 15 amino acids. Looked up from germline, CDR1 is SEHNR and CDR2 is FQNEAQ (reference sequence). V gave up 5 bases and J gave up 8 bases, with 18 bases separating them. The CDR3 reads CASSEGTPTREKLFF. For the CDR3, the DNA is TGTGCCAGCAGCGAGGGCACACCGACGAGGGAAAAACTGTTTTTT.

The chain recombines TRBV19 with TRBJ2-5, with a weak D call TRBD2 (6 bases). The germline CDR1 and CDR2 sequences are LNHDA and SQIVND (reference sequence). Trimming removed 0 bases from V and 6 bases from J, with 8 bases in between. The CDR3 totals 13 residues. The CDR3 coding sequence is TGTGCCAGTAGTATAGAGGGGAGGAAGACCCAGTACTTC. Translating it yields CASSIEGRKTQYF.

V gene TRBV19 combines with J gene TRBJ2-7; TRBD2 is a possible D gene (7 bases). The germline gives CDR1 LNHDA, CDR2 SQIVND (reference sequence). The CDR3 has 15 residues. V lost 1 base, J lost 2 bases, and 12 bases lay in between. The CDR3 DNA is TGTGCCAGTAGTATAGCGGGGGGCCCAACCTACGAGCAGTACTTC. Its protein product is CASSIAGGPTYEQYF.